This T cell receptor beta chain was sequenced during a study of CD8 T cells in ankylosing spondylitis. Overall study results and limits: What seemed typical of ankylosing spondylitis blood was a TCR beta motif built from 7 or 8 highly homologous variants. Some of these motif variants have turned up before, in reports on reactive arthritis synovial fluid and blood. Relatively rare in peripheral blood, disease-linked clones were also CD8+.

With respect to this clonotype: Its antigen is as yet unknown.

Preparation of TCR beta libraries was done by quantitative 5'-RACE with molecular barcodes. From the 5' RACE reads, TCRdb called clonotypes with MiXCR, one entry per CDR3 protein. The profile shows under 400,000 distinct CDR3 sequences, roughly 12% of them singletons. Germline-derived CDR1 and CDR2 are LGHNT and FRNRAP. Trimming at V came to 5 bases and at J to 1 base, leaving 7 bases not matched to a gene. The CDR3 covers 15 residues. The chain couples TRBV12-5 to TRBJ1-1, with 7 bases lining up with TRBD1. Sequenced: blood, either unsorted or a sorted T cell fraction (not recorded which). The TCR comes from a female donor with ankylosing spondylitis or in good health (not recorded which). The CDR3, as DNA: TGTGCTAGTGGTGCACCCGGGACAGAGAACACTGAAGCTTTCTTT. It yields the protein CASGAPGTENTEAFF.